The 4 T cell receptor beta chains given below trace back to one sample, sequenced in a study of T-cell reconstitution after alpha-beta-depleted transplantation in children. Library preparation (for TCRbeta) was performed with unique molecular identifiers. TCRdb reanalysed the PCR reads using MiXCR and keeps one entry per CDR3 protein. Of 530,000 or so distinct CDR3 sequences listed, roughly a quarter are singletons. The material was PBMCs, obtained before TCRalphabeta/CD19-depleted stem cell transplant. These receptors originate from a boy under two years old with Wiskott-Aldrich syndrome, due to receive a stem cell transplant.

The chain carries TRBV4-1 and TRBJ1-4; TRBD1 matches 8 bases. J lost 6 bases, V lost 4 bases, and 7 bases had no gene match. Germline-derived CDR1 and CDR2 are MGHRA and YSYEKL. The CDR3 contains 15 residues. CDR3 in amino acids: CASSLQAGGDEKLFF. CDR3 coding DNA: TGCGCCAGCAGCCTTCAGGCAGGGGGCGATGAAAAACTGTTTTTT.

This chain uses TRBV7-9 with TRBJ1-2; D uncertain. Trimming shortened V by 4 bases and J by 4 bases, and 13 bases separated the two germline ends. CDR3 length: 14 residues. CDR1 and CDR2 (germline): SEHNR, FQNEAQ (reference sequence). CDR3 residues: CASSSNLKTYGYTF. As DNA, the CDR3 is TGTGCCAGCAGCTCCAATCTCAAAACCTATGGCTACACCTTC. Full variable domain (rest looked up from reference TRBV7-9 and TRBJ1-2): DTGVSQNPRHKITKRGQNVTFRCDPISEHNRLYWYRQTLGQGPEFLTYFQNEAQLEKSRLLSDRFSAERPKGSFSTLEIQRTEQGDSAMYLCASSSNLKTYGYTFGSGTRLTVV.

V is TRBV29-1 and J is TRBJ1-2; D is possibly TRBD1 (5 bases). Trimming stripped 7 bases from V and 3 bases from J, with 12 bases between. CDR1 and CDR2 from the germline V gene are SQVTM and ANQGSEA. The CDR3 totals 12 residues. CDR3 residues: CSAIGVDYGYTF. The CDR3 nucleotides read TGCAGCGCCATAGGGGTGGACTATGGCTACACCTTC.

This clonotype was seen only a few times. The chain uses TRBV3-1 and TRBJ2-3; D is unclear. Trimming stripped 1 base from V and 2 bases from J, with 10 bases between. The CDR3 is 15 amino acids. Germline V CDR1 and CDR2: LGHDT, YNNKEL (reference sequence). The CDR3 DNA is TGTGCCAGCAGCCAAGTCTCAAAGAACACAGATACGCAGTATTTT. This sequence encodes CASSQVSKNTDTQYF.